This TCR beta chain originates from a study of cytomegalovirus exposure and HLA in healthy donors. A multiplex PCR was run with 60 Vbeta primers and 13 Jbeta primers. The assay was immunoSEQ multiplex PCR, and TCRdb's table has in-frame clones only and misses some. The sample holds about 160,000 clones, 79% seen once. Overall study findings and caveats: In an earlier analysis, most TCR beta V segments were productive about 90% or about 30% of the time.

This clone was seen a single time. The target antigen is unknown. This CDR3 has 14 residues. In germline, CDR1 is SGDLS, CDR2 YYNGEE. Trimming at V came to 4 bases and at J to 1 base, leaving 4 bases not matched to a gene. Sequencing used PBMCs. The V call is TRBV9, the J call TRBJ2-5, with TRBD2 identical over 7 bases. The clonotype originates from a man aged 35 to 55 in good health and CMV-seronegative. CDR3 coding DNA: TGTGCCAGCAGCCCCCGGACTAGCCAAGAGACCCAGTACTTC. This translates into CASSPRTSQETQYF.